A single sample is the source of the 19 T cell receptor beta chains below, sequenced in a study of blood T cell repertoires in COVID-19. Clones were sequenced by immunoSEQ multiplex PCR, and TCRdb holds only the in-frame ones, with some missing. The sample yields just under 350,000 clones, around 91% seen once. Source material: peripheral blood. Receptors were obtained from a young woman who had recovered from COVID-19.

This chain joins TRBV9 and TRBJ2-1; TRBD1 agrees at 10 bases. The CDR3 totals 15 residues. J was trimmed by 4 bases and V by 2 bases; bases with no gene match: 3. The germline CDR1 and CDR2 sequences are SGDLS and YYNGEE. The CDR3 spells CASSVGTGVYNEQFF. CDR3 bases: TGTGCCAGCAGCGTTGGGACAGGGGTATACAATGAGCAGTTCTTC.

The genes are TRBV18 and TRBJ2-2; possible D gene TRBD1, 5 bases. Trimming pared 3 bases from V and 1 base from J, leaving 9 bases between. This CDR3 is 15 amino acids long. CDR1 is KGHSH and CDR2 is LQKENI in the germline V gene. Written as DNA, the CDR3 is TGTGCCAGCTCACCTGGGGCCTTGAACACCGGGGAGCTGTTTTTT. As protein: CASSPGALNTGELFF.

Here the CDR3 reads CASSPWERESNEQFF. The CDR3 bases are TGTGCCAGCAGCCCGTGGGAGCGGGAGTCCAATGAGCAGTTCTTC. J is TRBJ2-1 and V is TRBV11-3; 8 bases align to TRBD2. V lost 5 bases and J lost 6; bases outside the gene matches: 9. CDR1 is SGHNT and CDR2 is YENEEA in the germline V gene. This CDR3 contains 15 residues.

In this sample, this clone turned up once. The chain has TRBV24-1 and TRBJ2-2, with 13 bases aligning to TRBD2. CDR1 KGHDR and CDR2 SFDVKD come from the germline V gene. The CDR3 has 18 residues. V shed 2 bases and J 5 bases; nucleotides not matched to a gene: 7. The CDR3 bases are TGTGCCACCAGTGATTGGACTAGCGGGAGCCCTAGGACCGGGGAGCTGTTTTTT. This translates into CATSDWTSGSPRTGELFF.

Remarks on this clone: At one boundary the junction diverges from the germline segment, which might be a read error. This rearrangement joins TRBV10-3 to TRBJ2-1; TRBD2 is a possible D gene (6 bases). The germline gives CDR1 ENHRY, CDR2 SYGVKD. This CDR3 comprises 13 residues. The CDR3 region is CAISVETGAERFF. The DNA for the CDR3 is TGTGCCATCAGTGTTGAGACGGGAGCCGAGCGGTTCTTC.

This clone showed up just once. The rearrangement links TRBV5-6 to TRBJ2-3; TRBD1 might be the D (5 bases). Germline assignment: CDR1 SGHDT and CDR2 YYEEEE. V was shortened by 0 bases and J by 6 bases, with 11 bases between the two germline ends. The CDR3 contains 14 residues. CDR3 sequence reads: CASSLGQPSDTQYF. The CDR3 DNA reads TGTGCCAGCAGCTTGGGACAGCCATCGGATACGCAGTATTTT.

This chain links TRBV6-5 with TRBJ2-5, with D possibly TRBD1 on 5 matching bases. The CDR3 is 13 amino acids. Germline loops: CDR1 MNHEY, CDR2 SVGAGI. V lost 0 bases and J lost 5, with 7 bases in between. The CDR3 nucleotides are TGTGCCAGCAGTTACTCCCCAGGGGAGACCCAGTACTTC. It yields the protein CASSYSPGETQYF.

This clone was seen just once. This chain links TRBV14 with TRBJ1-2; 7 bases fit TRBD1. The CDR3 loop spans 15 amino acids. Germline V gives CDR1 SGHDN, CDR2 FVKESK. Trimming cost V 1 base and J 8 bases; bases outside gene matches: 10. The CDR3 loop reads CASSQAPDRARGYTF. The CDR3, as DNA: TGTGCCAGCAGCCAAGCCCCTGACAGGGCAAGAGGCTACACCTTC. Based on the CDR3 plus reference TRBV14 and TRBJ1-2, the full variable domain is EAGVTQFPSHSVIEKGQTVTLRCDPISGHDNLYWYRRVMGKEIKFLLHFVKESKQDESGMPNNRFLAERTGGTYSTLKVQPAELEDSGVYFCASSQAPDRARGYTFGSGTRLTVV.

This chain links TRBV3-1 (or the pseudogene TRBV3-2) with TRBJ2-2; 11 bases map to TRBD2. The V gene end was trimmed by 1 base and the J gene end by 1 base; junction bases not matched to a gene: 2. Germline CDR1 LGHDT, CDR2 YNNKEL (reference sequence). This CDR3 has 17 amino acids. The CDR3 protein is CASSQVLAGGNTGELFF. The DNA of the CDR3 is TGTGCCAGCAGCCAAGTCCTAGCGGGAGGGAACACCGGGGAGCTGTTTTTT.

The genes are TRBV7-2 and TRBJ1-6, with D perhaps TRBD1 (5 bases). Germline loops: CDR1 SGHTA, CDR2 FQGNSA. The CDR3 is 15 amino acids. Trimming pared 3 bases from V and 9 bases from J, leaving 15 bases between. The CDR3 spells CASSLGTGGGSPLHF. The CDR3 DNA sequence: TGTGCCAGCAGCTTGGGGACCGGGGGTGGTTCACCCCTCCACTTT. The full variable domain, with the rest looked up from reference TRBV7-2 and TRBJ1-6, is GAGVSQSPSNKVTEKGKDVELRCDPISGHTALYWYRQSLGQGLEFLIYFQGNSAPDKSGLPSDRFSAERTGGSVSTLTIQRTQQEDSAVYLCASSLGTGGGSPLHFGNGTRLTVT.

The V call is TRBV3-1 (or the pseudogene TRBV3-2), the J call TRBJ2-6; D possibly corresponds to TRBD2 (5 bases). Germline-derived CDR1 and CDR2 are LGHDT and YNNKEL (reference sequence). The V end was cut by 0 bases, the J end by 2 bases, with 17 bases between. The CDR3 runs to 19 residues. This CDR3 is CASSQDTREIAPGANVLTF. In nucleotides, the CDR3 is TGTGCCAGCAGCCAAGATACGAGGGAAATAGCGCCTGGGGCCAACGTCCTGACTTTC.

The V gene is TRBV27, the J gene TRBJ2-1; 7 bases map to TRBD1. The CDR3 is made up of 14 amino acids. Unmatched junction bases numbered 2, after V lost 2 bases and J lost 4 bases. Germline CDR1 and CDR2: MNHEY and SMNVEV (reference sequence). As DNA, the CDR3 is TGTGCCAGCAGTTTACCGGGACAGTACAATGAGCAGTTCTTC. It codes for CASSLPGQYNEQFF.

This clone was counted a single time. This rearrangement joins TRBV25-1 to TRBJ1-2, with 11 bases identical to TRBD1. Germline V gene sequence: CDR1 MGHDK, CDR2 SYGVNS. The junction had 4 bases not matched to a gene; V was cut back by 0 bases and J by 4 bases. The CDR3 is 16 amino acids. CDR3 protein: CASSEYGDRGSYGYTF. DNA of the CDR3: TGTGCCAGCAGTGAATATGGGGACAGGGGGAGCTATGGCTACACCTTC.

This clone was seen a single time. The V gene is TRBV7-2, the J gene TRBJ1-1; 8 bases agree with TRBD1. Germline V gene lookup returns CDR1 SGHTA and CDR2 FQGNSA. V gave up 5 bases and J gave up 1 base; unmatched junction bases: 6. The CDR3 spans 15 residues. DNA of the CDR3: TGTGCCAGCAGCCCCCGGGACAGGCCGAACACTGAAGCTTTCTTT. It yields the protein CASSPRDRPNTEAFF.

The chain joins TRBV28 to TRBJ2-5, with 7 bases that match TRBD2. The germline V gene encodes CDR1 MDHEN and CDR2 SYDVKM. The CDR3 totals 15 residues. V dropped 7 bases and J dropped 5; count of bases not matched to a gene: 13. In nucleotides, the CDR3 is TGTGCCAGCATGGGGGTTGTGGGAGGGGAGGAGACCCAGTACTTC. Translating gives CASMGVVGGEETQYF.

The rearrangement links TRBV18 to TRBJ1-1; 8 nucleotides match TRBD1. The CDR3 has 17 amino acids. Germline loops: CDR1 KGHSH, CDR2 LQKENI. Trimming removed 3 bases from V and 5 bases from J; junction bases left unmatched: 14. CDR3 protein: CASSPGAGGAQGTEAFF. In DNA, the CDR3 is TGTGCCAGCTCACCTGGGGCAGGGGGCGCGCAGGGTACTGAAGCTTTCTTT. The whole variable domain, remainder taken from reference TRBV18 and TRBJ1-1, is NAGVMQNPRHLVRRRGQEARLRCSPMKGHSHVYWYRQLPEEGLKFMVYLQKENIIDESGMPKERFSAEFPKEGPSILRIQQVVRGDSAAYFCASSPGAGGAQGTEAFFGQGTRLTVV.

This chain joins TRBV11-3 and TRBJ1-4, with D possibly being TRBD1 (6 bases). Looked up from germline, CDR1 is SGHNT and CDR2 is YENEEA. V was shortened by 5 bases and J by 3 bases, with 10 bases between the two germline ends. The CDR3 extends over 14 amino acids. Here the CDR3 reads CASSQDRSNEKLFF. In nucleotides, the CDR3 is TGTGCCAGCAGCCAGGACAGATCTAATGAAAAACTGTTTTTT.

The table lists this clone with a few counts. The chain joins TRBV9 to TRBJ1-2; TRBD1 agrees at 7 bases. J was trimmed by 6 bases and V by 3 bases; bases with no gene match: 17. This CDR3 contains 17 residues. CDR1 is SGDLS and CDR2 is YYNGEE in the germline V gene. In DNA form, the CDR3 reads TGTGCCAGCAGCGCCCCCAACACAGGGGTTGTCTCGCATGGCTACACCTTC. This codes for CASSAPNTGVVSHGYTF.

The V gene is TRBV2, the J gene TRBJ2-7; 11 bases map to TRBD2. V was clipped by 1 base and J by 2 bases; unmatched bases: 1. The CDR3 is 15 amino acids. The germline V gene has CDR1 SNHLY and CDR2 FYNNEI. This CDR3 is CASSEGSGRAYEQYV. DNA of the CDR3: TGTGCCAGCAGTGAAGGTAGCGGGAGGGCCTACGAGCAGTACGTC.